This note documents a single T cell receptor beta chain sequence. Germline lookup yields CDR1 SGHTA and CDR2 FQGTGA. Trimming removed 3 bases from V and 6 bases from J, with 8 bases in between. The CDR3 length is 13 residues. Per the original methods: Estimation of nucleated cell counts was performed using reference gene primer amplification. Generated by immunoSEQ multiplex PCR, the TCRdb table keeps only in-frame clones and is missing some. V and J calls and clone size follow that table, whereas D and trimming were derived from the DNA. The sample holds approximately 530,000 clones, roughly nine tenths seen once. The Seattle site enrolled patients during active infection and followed them longitudinally. This sample stems from a study of blood T cell repertoires in COVID-19. Study details: From the United States, Italy and Spain came samples of acute and convalescent COVID-19.

The sample comprised peripheral blood. The rearrangement joins TRBV7-3 to TRBJ2-2; D perhaps matches TRBD1 (5 bases). The sequence derives from a woman aged 45-65 years with COVID-19, enrolled during active disease. DNA of the CDR3: TGTGCCAGCAGCTTGACAGTGTCCGGGGAGCTGTTTTTT. It specifies CASSLTVSGELFF.